This TCR beta chain came from a study of T cells in Graves' hyperthyroidism and ophthalmopathy. TCR beta CDR3 region amplification was performed from RNA transcripts. In the first-round RT-PCR of the TCR CDR3, the HTBI primer set was used. Via MiXCR, TCRdb re-called the multiplex PCR reads, giving one row per CDR3 protein. The sample yields about 300,000 distinct CDR3 sequences, roughly 19% seen once. The V segment lost 0 bases and the J segment 10 bases; nucleotides outside the gene matches: 8. Germline V gene data show CDR1 as SGHNT and CDR2 as YYREEE (reference sequence). The CDR3 has 15 residues. This receptor was obtained from a man aged 45-65 years with Graves' ophthalmopathy. The sequenced material came from blood. The J gene is TRBJ2-1, the V gene TRBV5-4, with 9 bases lining up with TRBD1. CDR3 loop: CASSLVGTGFREQFF. The DNA for the CDR3 is TGTGCCAGCAGCTTGGTTGGGACAGGGTTCCGGGAGCAGTTCTTC.